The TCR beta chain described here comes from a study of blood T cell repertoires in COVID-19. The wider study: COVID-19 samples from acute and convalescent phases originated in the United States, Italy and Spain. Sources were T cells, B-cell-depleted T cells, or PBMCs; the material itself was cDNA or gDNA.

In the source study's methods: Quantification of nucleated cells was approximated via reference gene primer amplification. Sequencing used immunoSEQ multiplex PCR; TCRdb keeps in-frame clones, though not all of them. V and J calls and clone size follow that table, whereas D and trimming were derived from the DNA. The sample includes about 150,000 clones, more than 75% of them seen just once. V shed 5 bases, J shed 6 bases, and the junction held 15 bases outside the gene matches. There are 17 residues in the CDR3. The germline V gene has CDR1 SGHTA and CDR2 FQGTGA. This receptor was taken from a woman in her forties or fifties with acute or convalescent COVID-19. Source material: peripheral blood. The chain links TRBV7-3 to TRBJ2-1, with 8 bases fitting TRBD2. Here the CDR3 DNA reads TGTGCCAGCAGCCACTCGGGCGGGGGGTCCTGGGGCAATGAGCAGTTCTTC. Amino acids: CASSHSGGGSWGNEQFF.